This entry lists 8 T cell receptor beta chains sequenced from one sample in a study of Ad26.COV2.S vaccination and SARS-CoV-2 variants. Stated treatment: 15 to 20 received Ad26.COV2.S at low or high dose, single or two shots; about 5 received placebo; per-sample allocation not given. Day 63 after the first injection of vaccine or placebo was the sampling time. Sequencing used immunoSEQ multiplex PCR; TCRdb keeps in-frame clones, though not all of them. The table records 400,000 to 500,000 clones, nearly 90% of them present only once. Sample: peripheral blood, taken in a trial of Ad26.COV2.S vaccine versus placebo. These receptors all stem from a person between 18 and 59 years old who received the Ad26.COV2.S COVID-19 vaccine or a placebo.

V and J are TRBV7-2 and TRBJ2-2; D is uncertain. CDR1 SGHTA and CDR2 FQGNSA come from the germline V gene. This CDR3 region has 15 residues. Trimming stripped 2 bases from V and 5 bases from J, with 12 bases between. CDR3 protein: CASSLSLRDTGELFF. The CDR3 bases are TGTGCCAGCAGCTTATCCCTACGTGATACCGGGGAGCTGTTTTTT.

The chain joins TRBV29-1 to TRBJ2-5, with no clear D. Trimming pared 7 bases from V and 5 bases from J, leaving 11 bases between. CDR1 is SQVTM, CDR2 ANQGSEA, per germline. The CDR3 is 11 residues long. CDR3 DNA sequence: TGCAGCGCCCGGAAAGCGGAGACCCAGTACTTC. As protein: CSARKAETQYF.

V gene TRBV6-6 combines with J gene TRBJ2-2; 9 bases map to TRBD2. The J segment lost 5 bases and the V segment lost 5 bases, leaving 15 bases of the junction unmatched. The CDR3 length is 18 residues. Germline V lookup: CDR1 MNHNY, CDR2 SVGAGI (reference sequence). CDR3 DNA sequence: TGTGCCAGCAGTCAGAAGGGGGGGACTAGCCCCTCGACCGGGGAGCTGTTTTTT. Its protein product is CASSQKGGTSPSTGELFF.

The V call is TRBV6-5, the J call TRBJ1-5; weak D call: TRBD1 (5 bases). In germline, CDR1 is MNHEY, CDR2 SVGAGI. The CDR3 covers 12 residues. Trimming took 8 bases from V and 11 from J, leaving 16 bases between them. This CDR3 is CASSQAGSAQHF. The CDR3 bases are TGTGCCAGCTCACAGGCGGGGTCGGCCCAGCATTTT.

The genes are TRBV4-3 and TRBJ2-2, with 9 nucleotides matching TRBD2. CDR1 is LGHNA, CDR2 YSLEER, per germline. The CDR3 loop spans 18 amino acids. With 4 bases clipped from V and 7 bases from J, the junction kept 16 bases outside the gene matches. The CDR3 sequence: CASSPTVFTRREGGELFF. DNA for the CDR3: TGCGCCAGCAGCCCAACTGTCTTCACCCGGCGGGAGGGCGGGGAGCTGTTTTTT.

J is TRBJ2-3 and V is TRBV3-1 (or the pseudogene TRBV3-2); D unresolved. The V gene lost 4 bases and the J gene lost 2 bases, with 7 bases spanning the gap. The CDR3 runs 13 residues. Germline-derived CDR1 and CDR2 are LGHDT and YNNKEL (reference sequence). The CDR3 region is CASSPSPTDTQYF. Here the CDR3 DNA reads TGTGCCAGCAGCCCTAGTCCCACAGATACGCAGTATTTT.

This sequence joins TRBV11-3 and TRBJ2-3, with TRBD1 matching 8 bases. CDR1 is SGHNT and CDR2 is YENEEA in the germline V gene. The J segment lost 0 bases and the V segment lost 6 bases, leaving 5 bases of the junction unmatched. CDR3 length: 15 amino acids. The DNA of the CDR3 is TGTGCCAGCAGGAGGACAGGGACTAGCACAGATACGCAGTATTTT. Translated: CASRRTGTSTDTQYF.

CDR3 coding DNA: TGTGCCAGCAGCGTAGACGGGTACTCAGATACGCAGTATTTT. Residues: CASSVDGYSDTQYF. The chain couples TRBV9 to TRBJ2-3, with D hard to call. The CDR3 is made up of 14 amino acids. The germline V gene encodes CDR1 SGDLS and CDR2 YYNGEE. Trimming cost V 0 bases and J 4 bases, with 9 bases left between them.